This T cell receptor (beta chain) was sequenced during a study of T cell changes during pregnancy in multiple sclerosis (dated by TCRdb to between 2019 and 2020). Turning to the overall study: The study examined how the T cell repertoire changed over the course of pregnancy in women with multiple sclerosis.

In regard to this clone: Which antigen it targets is not known. No clone much larger than this one lies a single base away; base qualities are absent.

Receptor libraries were prepared by the immunoSEQ multiplex PCR assay. The table comes from immuneACCESS by way of TCRdb, which keeps in-frame sequences with V and J called. Part of the clones is missing from these tables; in studies checked, under half for an unresolved V gene and the rest for unknown reasons. This sample lists about 58,000 clones; roughly 93% were detected once. The ten top clones hold around 3.7% of the sample. This specimen was CD8+ T cells from peripheral blood mononuclear cells, taken in the second trimester of pregnancy. The receptor was derived from a female donor with multiple sclerosis, enrolled in a pregnancy study.

The nucleotide sequence reads TGTGCCAGCAGCCAGTTTGGGGGGGACAACTATGGCTACACCTTC. Its translation reads: CASSQFGGDNYGYTF. This chain is built from TRBV14 and TRBJ1-2; D gene: possibly TRBD1, on 5 matching bases. V loses 3 bases of germline sequence and J loses 2 bases, and the interval between the two ends is 13 bases. Per the germline V gene, SGHDN is the CDR1 and FVKESK is the CDR2. From the cysteine through the phenylalanine, the CDR3 covers 15 amino acids. Left in the record is the CDR3 DNA by itself, 45 bases read in frame from the first base.